A single sample is the source of the 12 T cell receptor beta chains below, sequenced in a study of T cells after yellow fever vaccination. TCRdb called the 5' RACE reads again in MiXCR, with one record for every CDR3 protein. Here the sample spans a few hundred thousand distinct CDR3 sequences, approximately 3.9% being singletons. The sample consisted of PBMCs, taken on the day of the yellow fever booster vaccination. Every receptor here comes from a man between 18 and 29 years old who received the YFV17D yellow fever vaccine.

This clonotype was detected many times. The DNA of the CDR3 is TGTGCCACCAGCAGAGATCTCTTGGGACCGAGGATTGTTGAGCAGTTCTTC. Protein product: CATSRDLLGPRIVEQFF. The chain carries TRBV15 and TRBJ2-1; the D call may be TRBD1 or TRBD2 (5 bases each). The CDR3 is 17 amino acids. V lost 0 bases to trimming and J lost 9 bases, with 21 bases between them. The germline gives CDR1 LNHNV, CDR2 YYDKDF (reference sequence).

This clonotype was counted between two and nine times. The chain has TRBV5-4 and TRBJ2-7; tentatively, D is TRBD2 (5 bases). The V end lost 0 bases, the J end lost 6 bases, and 16 bases lay between the germline ends. Germline CDR1 SGHNT, CDR2 YYREEE (reference sequence). CDR3 size: 15 residues. DNA for the CDR3: TGTGCCAGCAGCTTGGGGAGTGAAATAGGGAGCGAGCAGTACTTC. The encoded protein is CASSLGSEIGSEQYF.

Many counts were recorded for this clonotype. V gene TRBV25-1 combines with J gene TRBJ2-7; no definite D call. The V gene's germline CDR1 is MGHDK and CDR2 SYGVNS. V was shortened by 1 base and J by 0 bases, with 4 bases between the two germline ends. CDR3 length equals 13 residues. The CDR3 region has the DNA TGTGCCAGCAGTGAATGGGGCTCCTACGAGCAGTACTTC. It yields the protein CASSEWGSYEQYF.

The table lists this clonotype with a few counts. The chain recombines TRBV4-2 with TRBJ1-6; D gene ambiguous. The CDR3 has 18 amino acids. Trimming left V 0 bases short and J 9 bases short, with 21 bases between. The germline V gene has CDR1 LGHNA and CDR2 YNFKEQ. The CDR3 spells CASSQDKASAWVSSPLHF. The CDR3 coding sequence is TGTGCCAGCAGCCAAGATAAGGCCTCCGCCTGGGTTAGTTCACCCCTCCACTTT.

Here the CDR3 reads CASSQAGQGTKDYGYTF. CDR3 nucleotide sequence: TGCGCCAGCAGCCAAGCGGGACAGGGGACCAAGGACTATGGCTACACCTTC. This chain links TRBV4-3 with TRBJ1-2; TRBD1 agrees at 10 bases. The J segment lost 3 bases and the V segment lost 1 base, leaving 8 bases of the junction unmatched. The CDR3 consists of 17 residues. Germline CDR1 reads LGHNA; CDR2 reads YSLEER.

The chain carries TRBV7-2 and TRBJ2-7; D tentatively fits TRBD1 or TRBD2 (6 bases each). The CDR3 is 15 residues long. Germline V gives CDR1 SGHTA, CDR2 FQGNSA. Trimming removed 5 bases at V and 4 bases at J, with 18 bases between. The CDR3 sequence: CASSPRGDSPYEQYF. Here the CDR3 DNA reads TGTGCCAGCAGCCCAAGGGGGGATTCACCTTACGAGCAGTACTTC.

This clonotype was detected many times. The rearrangement links TRBV5-1 to TRBJ2-6; no definite D call. V lost 8 bases and J lost 0, with 9 bases in between. CDR1 SGHRS and CDR2 YFSETQ come from the germline V gene. The CDR3 totals 14 residues. The CDR3 reads CASGPPSGANVLTF. DNA of the CDR3: TGCGCCAGTGGCCCCCCCTCTGGGGCCAACGTCCTGACTTTC.

This clonotype was seen ten or more times. This sequence joins TRBV7-9 and TRBJ1-2; D not resolved. The CDR3 is 13 amino acids. From germline, CDR1 is SEHNR and CDR2 FQNEAQ (reference sequence). V was pared by 4 bases and J by 4 bases, with 10 bases between. The CDR3 here is CASSSDASYGYTF. As DNA, the CDR3 is TGTGCCAGCAGCTCCGATGCATCCTATGGCTACACCTTC.

This clonotype was seen at least ten times. The chain carries TRBV7-9 and TRBJ2-7, with 7 positions matching TRBD1. The CDR3 is 16 residues long. Germline V lookup: CDR1 SEHNR, CDR2 FQNEAQ (reference sequence). With V trimmed by 1 base and J by 0 bases, 6 bases remained unmatched. The CDR3 DNA sequence: TGTGCCAGCAGCTTAGGCGTAGGGACAGACTCCTACGAGCAGTACTTC. Residues: CASSLGVGTDSYEQYF.

This clonotype occurred a few times. This chain connects TRBV11-3 to TRBJ1-1; D gene uncertain. The CDR3 is 15 residues long. V was clipped by 4 bases and J by 3 bases, with 15 bases between them. The germline CDR1 and CDR2 sequences are SGHNT and YENEEA. The DNA of the CDR3 is TGTGCCAGCAGCTCCGGATGGGGAAGTCACACTGAAGCTTTCTTT. The encoded protein is CASSSGWGSHTEAFF.

This clonotype was observed many times. V gene TRBV10-3 combines with J gene TRBJ2-1; TRBD1 agrees at 9 bases. CDR1 and CDR2 from the germline V gene are ENHRY and SYGVKD. CDR3 length: 14 amino acids. V lost 10 bases, J lost 3 bases, and 7 bases stayed unmatched. The chain's CDR3 is CATYRDRDYNEQFF. Here the CDR3 DNA reads TGTGCCACCTACCGGGACAGGGACTACAATGAGCAGTTCTTC.

J is TRBJ2-1 and V is TRBV10-3, with D unclear. From germline, CDR1 is ENHRY and CDR2 SYGVKD. The germline V and J ends were trimmed by 3 bases and 0 bases, with 9 bases remaining between them. The length of the CDR3 is 15 residues. CDR3 coding DNA: TGTGCCATCAGTGAAGGGCAAGACTCCTACAATGAGCAGTTCTTC. Translating it yields CAISEGQDSYNEQFF.